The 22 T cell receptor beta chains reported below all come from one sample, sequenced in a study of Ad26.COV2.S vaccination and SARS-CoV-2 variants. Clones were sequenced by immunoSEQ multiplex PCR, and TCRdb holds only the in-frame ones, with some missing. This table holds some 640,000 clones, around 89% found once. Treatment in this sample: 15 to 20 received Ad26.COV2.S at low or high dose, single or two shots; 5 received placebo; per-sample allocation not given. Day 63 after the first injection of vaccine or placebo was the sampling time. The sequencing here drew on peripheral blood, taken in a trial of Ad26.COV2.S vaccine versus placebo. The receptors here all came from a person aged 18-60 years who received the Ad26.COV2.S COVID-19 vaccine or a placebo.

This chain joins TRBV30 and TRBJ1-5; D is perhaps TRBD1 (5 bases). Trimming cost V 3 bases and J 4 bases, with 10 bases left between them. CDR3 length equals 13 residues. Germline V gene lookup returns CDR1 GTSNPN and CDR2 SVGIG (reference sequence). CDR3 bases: TGTGCCTGGAGGACAGATGATAATCAGCCCCAGCATTTT. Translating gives CAWRTDDNQPQHF.

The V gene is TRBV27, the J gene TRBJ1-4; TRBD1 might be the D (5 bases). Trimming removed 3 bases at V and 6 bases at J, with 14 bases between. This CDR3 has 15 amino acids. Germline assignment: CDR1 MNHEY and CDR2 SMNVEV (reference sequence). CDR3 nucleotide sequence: TGTGCCAGCAGTTTCGCGGGGGGGTGGGATGAAAAACTGTTTTTT. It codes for CASSFAGGWDEKLFF.

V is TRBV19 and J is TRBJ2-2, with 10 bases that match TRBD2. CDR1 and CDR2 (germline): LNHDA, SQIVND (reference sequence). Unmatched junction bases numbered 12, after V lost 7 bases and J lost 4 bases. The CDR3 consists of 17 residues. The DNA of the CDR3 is TGTGCCAGTAACCTCCTCTGGGCTAGCGGGGGCACCGGGGAGCTGTTTTTT. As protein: CASNLLWASGGTGELFF.

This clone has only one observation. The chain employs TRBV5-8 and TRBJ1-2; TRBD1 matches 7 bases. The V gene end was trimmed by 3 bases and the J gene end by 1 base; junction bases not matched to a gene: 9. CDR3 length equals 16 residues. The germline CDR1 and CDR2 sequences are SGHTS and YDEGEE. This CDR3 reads CASSSGQRFLNYGYTF. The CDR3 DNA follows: TGTGCCAGCAGCTCGGGACAGCGCTTCCTTAACTATGGCTACACCTTC.

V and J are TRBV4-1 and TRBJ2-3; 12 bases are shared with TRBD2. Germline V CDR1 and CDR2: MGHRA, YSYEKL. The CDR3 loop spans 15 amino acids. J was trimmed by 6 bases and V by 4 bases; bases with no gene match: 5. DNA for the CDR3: TGCGCCAGCAGCCCTCGACTAGCGGGGGTGGATACGCAGTATTTT. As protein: CASSPRLAGVDTQYF.

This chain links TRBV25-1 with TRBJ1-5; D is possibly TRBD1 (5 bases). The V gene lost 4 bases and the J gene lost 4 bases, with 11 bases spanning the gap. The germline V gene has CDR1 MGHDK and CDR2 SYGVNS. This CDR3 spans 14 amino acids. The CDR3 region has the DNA TGTGCCAGCAGTGGCGGCAGGGAGAATCAGCCCCAGCATTTT. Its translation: CASSGGRENQPQHF.

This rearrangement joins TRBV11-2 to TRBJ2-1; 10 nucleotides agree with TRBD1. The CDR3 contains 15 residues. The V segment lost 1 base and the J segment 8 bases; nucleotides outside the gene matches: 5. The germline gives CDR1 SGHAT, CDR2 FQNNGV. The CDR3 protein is CASSLGGTGEYEQFF. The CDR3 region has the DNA TGTGCCAGCAGCTTAGGTGGGACAGGGGAGTATGAGCAGTTCTTC.

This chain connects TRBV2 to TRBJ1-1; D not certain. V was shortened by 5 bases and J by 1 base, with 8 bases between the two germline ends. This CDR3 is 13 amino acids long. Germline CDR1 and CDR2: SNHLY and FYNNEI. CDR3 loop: CASSRDGNTEAFF. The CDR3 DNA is TGTGCCAGCAGTCGCGACGGGAACACTGAAGCTTTCTTT.

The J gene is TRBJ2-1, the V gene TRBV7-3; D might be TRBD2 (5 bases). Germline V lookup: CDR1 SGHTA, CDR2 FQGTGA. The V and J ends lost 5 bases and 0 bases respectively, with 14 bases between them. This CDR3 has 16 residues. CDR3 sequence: CASSPLGRGSYNEQFF. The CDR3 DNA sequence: TGTGCCAGCAGCCCATTAGGACGGGGCTCCTACAATGAGCAGTTCTTC. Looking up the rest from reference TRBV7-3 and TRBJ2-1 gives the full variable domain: GAGVSQTPSNKVTEKGKYVELRCDPISGHTALYWYRQSLGQGPEFLIYFQGTGAADDSGLPNDRFFAVRPEGSVSTLKIQRTERGDSAVYLCASSPLGRGSYNEQFFGPGTRLTVL.

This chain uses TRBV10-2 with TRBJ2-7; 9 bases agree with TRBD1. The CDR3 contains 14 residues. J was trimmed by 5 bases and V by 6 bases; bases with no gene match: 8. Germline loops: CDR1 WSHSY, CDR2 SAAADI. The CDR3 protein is CASRSTGGFNEQYF. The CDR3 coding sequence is TGCGCCAGCAGAAGTACAGGGGGCTTTAACGAGCAGTACTTC.

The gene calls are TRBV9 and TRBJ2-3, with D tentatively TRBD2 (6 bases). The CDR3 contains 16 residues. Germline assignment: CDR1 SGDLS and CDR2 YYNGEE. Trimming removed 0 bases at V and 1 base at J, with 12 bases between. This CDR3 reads CASSVGLREGTDTQYF. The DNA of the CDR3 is TGTGCCAGCAGCGTAGGGTTGAGGGAGGGCACAGATACGCAGTATTTT.

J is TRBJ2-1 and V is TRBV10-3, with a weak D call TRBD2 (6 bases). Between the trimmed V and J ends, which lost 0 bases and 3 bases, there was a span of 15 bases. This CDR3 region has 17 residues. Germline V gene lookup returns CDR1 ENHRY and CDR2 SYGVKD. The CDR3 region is CAISESTGGVSYNEQFF. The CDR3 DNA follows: TGTGCCATCAGTGAGTCGACCGGGGGAGTGAGCTACAATGAGCAGTTCTTC.

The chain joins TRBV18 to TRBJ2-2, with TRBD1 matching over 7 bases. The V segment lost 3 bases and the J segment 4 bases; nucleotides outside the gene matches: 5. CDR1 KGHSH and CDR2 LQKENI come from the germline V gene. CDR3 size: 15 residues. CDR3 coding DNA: TGTGCCAGCTCACCGGGACAGACCCCCACCGGGGAGCTGTTTTTT. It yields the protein CASSPGQTPTGELFF.

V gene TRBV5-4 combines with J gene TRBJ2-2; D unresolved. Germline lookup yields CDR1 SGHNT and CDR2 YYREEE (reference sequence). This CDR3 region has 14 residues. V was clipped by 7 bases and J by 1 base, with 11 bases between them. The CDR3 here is CASAFWLNTGELFF. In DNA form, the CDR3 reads TGTGCCAGCGCGTTTTGGTTGAACACCGGGGAGCTGTTTTTT.

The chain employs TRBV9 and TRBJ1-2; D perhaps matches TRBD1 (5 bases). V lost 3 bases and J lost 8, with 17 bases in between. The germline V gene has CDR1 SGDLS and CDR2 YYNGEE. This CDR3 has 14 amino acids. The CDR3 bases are TGTGCCAGCAGCGCAACCCTAATGCGGGGGGGCTACACCTTC. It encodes CASSATLMRGGYTF.

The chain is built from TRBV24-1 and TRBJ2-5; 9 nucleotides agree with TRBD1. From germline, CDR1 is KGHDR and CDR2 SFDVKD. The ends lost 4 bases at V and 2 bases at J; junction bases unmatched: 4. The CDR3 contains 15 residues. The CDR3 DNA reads TGTGCCACCAGTGACCATGGGACAGGGCAAGAGACCCAGTACTTC. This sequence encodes CATSDHGTGQETQYF.

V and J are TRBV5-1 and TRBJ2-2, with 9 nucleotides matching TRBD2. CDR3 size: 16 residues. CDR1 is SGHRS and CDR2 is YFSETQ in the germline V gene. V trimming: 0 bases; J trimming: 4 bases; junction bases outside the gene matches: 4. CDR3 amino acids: CASSLDPAGGTGELFF. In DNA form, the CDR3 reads TGCGCCAGCAGCTTGGACCCAGCGGGAGGCACCGGGGAGCTGTTTTTT.

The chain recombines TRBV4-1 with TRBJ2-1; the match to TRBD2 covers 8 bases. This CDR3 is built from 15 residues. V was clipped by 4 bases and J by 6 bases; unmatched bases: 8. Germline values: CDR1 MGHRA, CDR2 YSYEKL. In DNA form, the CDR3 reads TGCGCCAGCAGCCCAGCGGGGGTGCCCAGCAATGAGCAGTTCTTC. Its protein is CASSPAGVPSNEQFF.

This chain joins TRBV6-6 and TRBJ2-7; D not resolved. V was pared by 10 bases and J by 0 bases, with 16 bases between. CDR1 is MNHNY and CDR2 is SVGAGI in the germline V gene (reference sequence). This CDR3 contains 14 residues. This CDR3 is CATHLTRPSYEQYF. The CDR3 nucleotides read TGTGCCACCCATCTGACTCGGCCCTCCTACGAGCAGTACTTC.

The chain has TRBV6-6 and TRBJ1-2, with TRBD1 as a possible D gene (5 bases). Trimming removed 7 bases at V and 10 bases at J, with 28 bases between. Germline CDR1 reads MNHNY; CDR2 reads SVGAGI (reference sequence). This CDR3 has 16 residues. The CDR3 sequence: CASTPEPGPISSLYTF. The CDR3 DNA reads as TGTGCCAGCACCCCCGAACCGGGACCGATCTCCTCTCTCTACACCTTC.

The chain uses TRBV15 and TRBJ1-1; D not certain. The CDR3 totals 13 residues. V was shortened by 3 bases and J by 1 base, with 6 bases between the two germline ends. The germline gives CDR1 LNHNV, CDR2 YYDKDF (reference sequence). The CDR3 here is CATSRLTNTEAFF. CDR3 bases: TGTGCCACCAGCAGGCTGACGAACACTGAAGCTTTCTTT.

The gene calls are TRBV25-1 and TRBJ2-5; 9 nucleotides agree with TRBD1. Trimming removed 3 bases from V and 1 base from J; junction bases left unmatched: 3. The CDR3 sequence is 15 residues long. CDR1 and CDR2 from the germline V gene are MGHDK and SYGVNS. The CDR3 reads CASSDRGQGQETQYF. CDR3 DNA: TGTGCCAGCAGTGATCGGGGACAGGGCCAAGAGACCCAGTACTTC.